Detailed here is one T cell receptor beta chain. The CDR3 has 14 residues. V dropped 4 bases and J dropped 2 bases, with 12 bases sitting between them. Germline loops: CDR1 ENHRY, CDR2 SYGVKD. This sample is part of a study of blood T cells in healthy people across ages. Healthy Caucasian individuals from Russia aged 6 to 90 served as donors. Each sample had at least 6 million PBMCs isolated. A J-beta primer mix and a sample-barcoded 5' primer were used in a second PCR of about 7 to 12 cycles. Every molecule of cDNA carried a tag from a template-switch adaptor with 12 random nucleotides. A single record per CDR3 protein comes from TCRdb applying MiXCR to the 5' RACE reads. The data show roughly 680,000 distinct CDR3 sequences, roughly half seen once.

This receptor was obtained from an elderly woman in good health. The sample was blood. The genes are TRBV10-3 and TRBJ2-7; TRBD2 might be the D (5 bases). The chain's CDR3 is CAISVSGTPYEQYF. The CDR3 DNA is TGTGCCATCAGTGTTTCGGGAACCCCCTACGAGCAGTACTTC.